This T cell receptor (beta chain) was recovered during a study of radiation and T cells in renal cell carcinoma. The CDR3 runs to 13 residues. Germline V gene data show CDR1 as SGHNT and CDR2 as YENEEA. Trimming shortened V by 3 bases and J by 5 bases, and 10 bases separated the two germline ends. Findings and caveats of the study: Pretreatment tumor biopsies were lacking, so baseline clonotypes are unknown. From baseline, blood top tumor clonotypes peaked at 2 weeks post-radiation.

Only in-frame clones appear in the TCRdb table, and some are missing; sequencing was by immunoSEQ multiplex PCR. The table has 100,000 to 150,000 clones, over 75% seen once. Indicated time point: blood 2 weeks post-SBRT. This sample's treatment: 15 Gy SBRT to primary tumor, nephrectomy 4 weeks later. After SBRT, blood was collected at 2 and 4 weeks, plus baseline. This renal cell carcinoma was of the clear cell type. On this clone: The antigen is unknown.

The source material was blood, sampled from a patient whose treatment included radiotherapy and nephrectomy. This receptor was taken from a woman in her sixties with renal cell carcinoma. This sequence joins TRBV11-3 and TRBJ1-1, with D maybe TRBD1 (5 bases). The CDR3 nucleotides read TGTGCCAGCAGCTTTGGGGGGAATACTGAAGCTTTCTTT. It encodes CASSFGGNTEAFF.